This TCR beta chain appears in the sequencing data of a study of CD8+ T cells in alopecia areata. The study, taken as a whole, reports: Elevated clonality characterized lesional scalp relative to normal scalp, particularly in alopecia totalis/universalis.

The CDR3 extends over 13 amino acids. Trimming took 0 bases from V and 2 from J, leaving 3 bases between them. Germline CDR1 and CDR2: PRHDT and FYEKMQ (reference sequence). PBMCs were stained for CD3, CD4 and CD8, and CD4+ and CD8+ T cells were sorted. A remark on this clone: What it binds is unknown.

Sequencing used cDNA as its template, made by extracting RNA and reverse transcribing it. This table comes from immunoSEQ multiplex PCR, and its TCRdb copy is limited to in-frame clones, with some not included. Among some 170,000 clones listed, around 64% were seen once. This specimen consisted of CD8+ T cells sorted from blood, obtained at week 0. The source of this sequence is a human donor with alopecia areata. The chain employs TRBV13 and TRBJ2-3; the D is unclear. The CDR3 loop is CASSLGTTDTQYF. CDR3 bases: TGTGCCAGCAGCTTAGGCACCACAGATACGCAGTATTTT.